This T cell receptor (beta chain) was retrieved from a study of cytomegalovirus exposure and HLA in healthy donors. Study-level findings and limits: Sequences of the TCR beta chain were said to predict the HLA-A and HLA-B alleles of most subjects accurately.

A word on this clone: What it binds is not known.

The PCR ran on 60 Vbeta and 13 Jbeta primers. Assay: immunoSEQ multiplex PCR; the TCRdb copy retains only in-frame clones and omits some. The sample contains roughly 180,000 clones, 82% of which appear only once. The CDR3 runs to 13 residues. The germline CDR1 and CDR2 sequences are MNHNY and SVGAGI (reference sequence). Trimming shortened V by 10 bases and J by 4 bases, and 14 bases separated the two germline ends. The J gene is TRBJ1-5, the V gene TRBV6-6; tentative D call: TRBD1 (5 bases). The material sequenced was PBMCs. This receptor was identified in a male donor in good health and CMV-seronegative. The CDR3 sequence is CATSAQGNQPQHF. CDR3 sequence (DNA): TGTGCCACCAGCGCCCAGGGAAATCAGCCCCAGCATTTT.